The present T cell receptor (beta chain) was sequenced within a study of blood T cell repertoires in COVID-19. About the study: From T cells, B-cell-depleted T cells, or PBMCs came the material, which was cDNA or gDNA.

Clones were read by immunoSEQ multiplex PCR, and TCRdb kept only the in-frame ones, dropping some. The sample lists about 460,000 clones; about nine tenths were seen once. The V end was cut by 4 bases, the J end by 4 bases, with 8 bases between. The CDR3 consists of 13 residues. The germline V gene has CDR1 MNHNY and CDR2 SVGAGI (reference sequence). The count of this clone is one. Those who participated ranged in age from about 18 to 89 years and resided in about two dozen US areas. Cohorts were determined from participant-reported clinical history. The genes are TRBV6-6 and TRBJ1-5; TRBD1 is a possible D gene (5 bases). Specimen: PBMCs or T cells enriched from blood (not recorded which). This sequence was found in a woman aged 60-75 years who had recovered from COVID-19. CDR3 protein: CASSLTVNQPQHF. CDR3 DNA sequence: TGTGCCAGCAGTTTGACAGTTAATCAGCCCCAGCATTTT.